The 13 T cell receptor beta chains below were found in one sample sequenced in a study of cytomegalovirus exposure and HLA in healthy donors. Both 60 Vbeta primers and 13 Jbeta primers went into the PCR. Clones were read by immunoSEQ multiplex PCR, and TCRdb kept only the in-frame ones, dropping some. This table has around 140,000 clones, around 77% appearing once. The sample comprised PBMCs. These receptors came from a male donor in good health and CMV-seropositive.

The CDR3 reads CASAGALNTEAFF. DNA of the CDR3: TGTGCCAGCGCGGGGGCGCTCAACACTGAAGCTTTCTTT. This chain uses TRBV28 with TRBJ1-1; D is perhaps TRBD1 (6 bases). Germline values: CDR1 MDHEN, CDR2 SYDVKM. The V gene lost 8 bases and the J gene lost 2 bases, with 12 bases spanning the gap. The CDR3 totals 13 residues.

In the case of this clone: The junction does not match germline at one end; this may be a read error. The chain combines TRBV7-9 with TRBJ2-7; the D gene is possibly TRBD2 (6 bases). This CDR3 is 16 amino acids long. The germline gives CDR1 SEHNR, CDR2 FQNEAQ (reference sequence). CDR3 sequence reads: CSSSSSQIADYYEQYF. The CDR3 nucleotides read TGTTCCAGCAGCTCCTCTCAAATAGCGGATTACTACGAGCAGTACTTC.

V and J are TRBV10-3 and TRBJ2-4, with a possible D match to TRBD1 (5 bases). V dropped 0 bases and J dropped 2 bases, with 8 bases sitting between them. Looked up from germline, CDR1 is ENHRY and CDR2 is SYGVKD. The CDR3 sequence is 15 residues long. The CDR3 is CAISESAGTKNIQYF. In nucleotides, the CDR3 is TGTGCCATCAGTGAGTCGGCAGGGACCAAAAACATTCAGTACTTC.

The genes are TRBV5-1 and TRBJ1-4, with 8 bases aligning to TRBD1. The V segment lost 6 bases and the J segment 5 bases; nucleotides outside the gene matches: 6. The CDR3 runs to 14 residues. Germline V gives CDR1 SGHRS, CDR2 YFSETQ. The CDR3 coding sequence is TGCGCCAGCACGATGACAGGGGAGAATGAAAAACTGTTTTTT. It specifies CASTMTGENEKLFF.

The rearrangement links TRBV9 to TRBJ2-2, with 12 bases that match TRBD2. The CDR3 runs 18 residues. J was trimmed by 4 bases and V by 0 bases; bases with no gene match: 7. Per the germline V gene, CDR1 is SGDLS and CDR2 is YYNGEE. The CDR3 DNA sequence: TGTGCCAGCAGCGTAGGAGCTAGCGGGAGGGCCGGCACCGGGGAGCTGTTTTTT. It codes for CASSVGASGRAGTGELFF.

The V call is TRBV7-6, the J call TRBJ1-1; D may be TRBD1 (6 bases). The germline V and J ends were trimmed by 1 base and 0 bases, with 9 bases remaining between them. Per the germline V gene, CDR1 is SGHVS and CDR2 is FNYEAQ. CDR3 length: 15 residues. For the CDR3, the DNA is TGTGCCAGCAGCTTAGGTGCAGGGGTGAACACTGAAGCTTTCTTT. Its translation: CASSLGAGVNTEAFF. Full variable domain (remainder filled in from reference TRBV7-6 and TRBJ1-1): GAGVSQSPRYKVTKRGQDVALRCDPISGHVSLYWYRQALGQGPEFLTYFNYEAQQDKSGLPNDRFSAERPEGSISTLTIQRTEQRDSAMYRCASSLGAGVNTEAFFGQGTRLTVV.

The V and J genes are TRBV7-2 and TRBJ1-3; no clear D. The J call is doubtful: the DNA matches TRBJ2-2 better. CDR3 length equals 16 residues. Germline lookup yields CDR1 SGHTA and CDR2 FQGNSA. CDR3 amino acids: CASSLMAPTNTGELFF. Here the CDR3 DNA reads TGTGCCAGCAGCTTAATGGCTCCTACGAACACCGGGGAGCTGTTTTTT.

This clone was observed a few times. V gene TRBV7-8 combines with J gene TRBJ2-7; possible D gene TRBD1, 5 bases. Trimming took 1 base from V and 2 from J, leaving 9 bases between them. This CDR3 is built from 14 residues. Germline loops: CDR1 SGHVS, CDR2 FQNEAQ. This CDR3 is CASSLEGVTYEQYF. As DNA, the CDR3 is TGTGCCAGCAGCTTAGAAGGGGTTACCTACGAGCAGTACTTC. Complete variable domain (other parts from reference TRBV7-8 and TRBJ2-7): GAGVSQSPRYKVAKRGQDVALRCDPISGHVSLFWYQQALGQGPEFLTYFQNEAQLDKSGLPSDRFFAERPEGSVSTLKIQRTQQEDSAVYLCASSLEGVTYEQYFGPGTRLTVT.

This chain's CDR3 is CASSLVSRGLKTQYF. CDR3 nucleotides: TGTGCCAGCAGCTTAGTTTCTCGCGGGCTGAAGACCCAGTACTTC. The chain uses TRBV11-1 and TRBJ2-5; perhaps TRBD2 as D (5 bases). This CDR3 is 15 amino acids long. CDR1 is SGHAT and CDR2 is FQDESV in the germline V gene (reference sequence). V was pared by 1 base and J by 6 bases, with 15 bases between.

This chain connects TRBV6-4 to TRBJ2-1; 9 bases are shared with TRBD2. CDR1 is MRHNA and CDR2 is SNTAGT in the germline V gene. CDR3 length: 15 amino acids. With V trimmed by 5 bases and J by 3 bases, 5 bases remained unmatched. CDR3 amino acids: CASSQLAGLYNEQFF. In DNA, the CDR3 is TGTGCCAGCAGTCAACTAGCGGGTCTCTACAATGAGCAGTTCTTC.

The chain employs TRBV18 and TRBJ1-2; 7 nucleotides agree with TRBD1. The CDR3 extends over 13 amino acids. V trimming: 8 bases; J trimming: 2 bases; junction bases outside the gene matches: 5. CDR1 is KGHSH, CDR2 LQKENI, per germline. The CDR3 DNA reads TGTGCCAGCGCTCCGGGACAGAACTATGGCTACACCTTC. Its translation: CASAPGQNYGYTF.

V is TRBV19 and J is TRBJ1-2, with D unclear. The germline CDR1 and CDR2 sequences are LNHDA and SQIVND (reference sequence). This CDR3 is built from 15 residues. Trimming shortened V by 6 bases and J by 4 bases, and 18 bases separated the two germline ends. CDR3 nucleotide sequence: TGTGCCAGTAGGCTCGCGACGGGAGATAGCTATGGCTACACCTTC. Protein: CASRLATGDSYGYTF.

The chain couples TRBV13 to TRBJ2-5, with TRBD2 identical over 11 bases. The CDR3 has 16 residues. V shed 5 bases and J 0 bases; nucleotides not matched to a gene: 5. Germline V lookup: CDR1 PRHDT, CDR2 FYEKMQ (reference sequence). CDR3: CASSRRLAGHQETQYF. As DNA, the CDR3 is TGTGCCAGCAGCCGAAGACTAGCGGGGCACCAAGAGACCCAGTACTTC.